The rows below give T cell receptor beta chains drawn from one sample of a study of technical replicates of blood from several donors. Libraries were prepared by immunoSEQ multiplex PCR; TCRdb keeps only in-frame clonotypes and omits some of them. The data contain around 76,000 clones, 90% to 95% of them singletons. The material sequenced was T cells isolated from PBMCs. These receptors were taken from a human donor in good health. Each CDR3 is given with its conserved first and last residue. A D gene is named only where the DNA matches it firmly. A clone size is listed for some rows: how often the clone was seen (once, few, many), or a class if it is expanded.

V gene: TRBV30; J gene: TRBJ2-7; clone size: once; D gene: TRBD1; CDR3 protein: CAWSAEGQGASYEQYF; CDR3 DNA: TGTGCCTGGAGTGCGGAGGGACAGGGGGCGTCTTACGAGCAGTACTTC
V gene: TRBV19; J gene: TRBJ2-3; clone size: .; D gene: TRBD2; CDR3 protein: CASRGRYSGVTDTQYF; CDR3 DNA: TGTGCCAGTAGGGGCCGGTATAGCGGGGTGACAGATACGCAGTATTTT
V gene: TRBV4-1; J gene: TRBJ1-2; clone size: .; D gene: TRBD1; CDR3 protein: CASSQPTDRNYGYTF; CDR3 DNA: TGCGCCAGCAGCCAGCCAACGGACAGGAACTATGGCTACACCTTC
V gene: TRBV11-3; J gene: TRBJ2-1; clone size: .; D gene: .; CDR3 protein: CASSSNYNEQFF; CDR3 DNA: TGTGCCAGCAGCTCTAACTACAATGAGCAGTTCTTC
V gene: TRBV19; J gene: TRBJ2-2; clone size: .; D gene: .; CDR3 protein: CASSTSRRGLRLNTGELFF; CDR3 DNA: TGTGCCAGTAGTACGTCCCGCAGGGGCCTAAGACTGAACACCGGGGAGCTGTTTTTT
V gene: TRBV27; J gene: TRBJ1-1; clone size: .; D gene: .; CDR3 protein: CASSFLTGQYTEAFF; CDR3 DNA: TGTGCCAGCAGTTTCCTCACAGGCCAGTACACTGAAGCTTTCTTT
V gene: TRBV30; J gene: TRBJ2-5; clone size: .; D gene: .; CDR3 protein: CAWTYPSVWETQYF; CDR3 DNA: TGTGCCTGGACGTATCCTAGCGTTTGGGAGACCCAGTACTTC
V gene: TRBV10-3; J gene: TRBJ2-3; clone size: .; D gene: TRBD1; CDR3 protein: CAISLGDRRTDTQYF; CDR3 DNA: TGTGCCATCAGTCTTGGGGACAGGCGCACAGATACGCAGTATTTT
V gene: TRBV7-9; J gene: TRBJ2-7; clone size: .; D gene: TRBD2; CDR3 protein: CASSLVPKREVNEQYF; CDR3 DNA: TGTGCCAGCAGCTTAGTTCCGAAGCGGGAGGTGAACGAGCAGTACTTC
V gene: TRBV28; J gene: TRBJ2-7; clone size: .; D gene: TRBD2; CDR3 protein: CASTLAGVAEQYF; CDR3 DNA: TGTGCCAGCACCCTAGCGGGAGTTGCCGAGCAGTACTTC
V gene: TRBV6-1; J gene: TRBJ1-2; clone size: .; D gene: .; CDR3 protein: CASVFLEGGGYTF; CDR3 DNA: TGTGCCAGCGTTTTTCTCGAGGGAGGAGGCTACACCTTC
V gene: TRBV2; J gene: TRBJ1-4; clone size: .; D gene: .; CDR3 protein: CASIFGATNEKLFF; CDR3 DNA: TGTGCCAGCATCTTCGGAGCAACTAATGAAAAACTGTTTTTT
V gene: TRBV28; J gene: TRBJ2-7; clone size: .; D gene: TRBD2; CDR3 protein: CASRTSLAGVYEQYF; CDR3 DNA: TGTGCCAGCAGGACATCGCTAGCGGGAGTCTACGAGCAGTACTTC
V gene: TRBV19; J gene: TRBJ2-1; clone size: .; D gene: .; CDR3 protein: CASSIRAGKVDEQFF; CDR3 DNA: TGTGCCAGTAGTATTCGGGCAGGGAAAGTTGATGAGCAGTTCTTC